This entry concerns a single TCR beta chain. The data derive from a study of blood T cell repertoires in COVID-19. Germline V CDR1 and CDR2: MGHDK, SYGVNS. This CDR3 spans 14 amino acids. V dropped 6 bases and J dropped 6; count of bases not matched to a gene: 3. Original processing methods: Researchers report that nucleated cell counts were estimated from reference gene primer amplification. TCRdb's table, derived via immunoSEQ multiplex PCR, lists solely in-frame clones and lacks some. The V and J calls and clone size come from that table; D and trimming were worked out from the DNA. There are 300,000 to 350,000 clones in the sample; roughly 89% occur only once, and approximately 4.3% lies in the top ten. Cohort assignment relied on participant-reported clinical history.

Sequenced: PBMCs or T cells enriched from blood (not recorded which). The chain joins TRBV25-1 to TRBJ2-5, with 14 bases aligning to TRBD2. This clonotype originated in a young woman with acute COVID-19. In DNA, the CDR3 is TGTGCCAGCAGGGGGACTAGCGGGAGAAAGACCCAGTACTTC. This codes for CASRGTSGRKTQYF.